The rows below give T cell receptor beta chains drawn from one sample of a study of patients and donors after allogeneic stem cell transplantation. TCRdb fed the RT-PCR reads into MiXCR, producing one record per CDR3 protein. The sample shows approximately 140,000 distinct CDR3 sequences, 37% of them seen only once. The sequencing sample was made of blood, either unsorted or a sorted T cell fraction (not recorded which). These receptors all come from a human donor who was either an allogeneic HSCT recipient or a stem cell or donor lymphocyte infusion donor (not recorded which). It is not recorded whose cells these are; they may come from a transplant donor. Each CDR3 is given with its conserved first and last residue. A D gene is named only where the DNA matches it firmly. For some rows the clone size is stated as once, few or many, or as a class when expanded; others skip it.

TRBV12-3/TRBV12-4,few,TRBD1,TRBJ1-6,TGTGCCAGCACCGGGACAGGGTATAATTCACCCCTCCACTTT,CASTGTGYNSPLHF
TRBV20-1,few,TRBD1,TRBJ1-5,TGCAGTGCTGCAGGGGGCCCCGGAGACGATAGCAATCAGCCCCAGCATTTT,CSAAGGPGDDSNQPQHF
TRBV12-3/TRBV12-4,few,NA,TRBJ2-3,TGTGCCAGCAGTCCAACAGATACGCAGTATTTT,CASSPTDTQYF
TRBV5-5,few,NA,TRBJ1-6,TGTGCCAGCAGCTTGTCCGTGGGGGGTTCACCCCTCCACTTT,CASSLSVGGSPLHF
TRBV27,NA,TRBD1,TRBJ1-1,TGTGCCAGCAGAGCTGGGACAGGGGAACCTGAAGCTTTCTTT,CASRAGTGEPEAFF
TRBV12-3/TRBV12-4,NA,NA,TRBJ1-1,TGTGCCAGCAGTTTAGCCCTGGGGGCCGACACTGAAGCTTTCTTT,CASSLALGADTEAFF
TRBV20-1,NA,NA,TRBJ1-1,TGCCGTACAGGGAAGGGGGGGACTGAAGCTTTCTTT,CRTGKGGTEAFF
TRBV7-2,NA,NA,TRBJ1-2,TGTGCCAGCAGCTTAGATGTGGCTGGCTACACCTTC,CASSLDVAGYTF
TRBV28,NA,TRBD1,TRBJ1-2,TGTGCCAGCAGTTCTACCCCGACAGGGTATGGCTACACCTTC,CASSSTPTGYGYTF
TRBV12-3/TRBV12-4,NA,NA,TRBJ1-4,TGTGCCAGCAGCTCTACTCTACTAAAACTGTTTTTT,CASSSTLLKLFF
TRBV7-9,NA,NA,TRBJ1-1,TGTGCCAGCAGCTTAGCGTCGACAGCGAACACTGAAGCTTTCTTT,CASSLASTANTEAFF
TRBV12-3/TRBV12-4,few,NA,TRBJ1-5,TGTGCCAGCAGTTTCGGGGGCTCGGGCAATCAGCCCCAGCATTTT,CASSFGGSGNQPQHF
TRBV28,few,TRBD1,TRBJ1-6,TGTGCCAGCCGGGACAGGGCTTCACCCCTCCACTTT,CASRDRASPLHF
TRBV4-3,NA,TRBD1,TRBJ1-1,TGCGCCAGCAGCGAATACGCCCCAGCACAGGGGGCTTTTGAAGCTTTCTTT,CASSEYAPAQGAFEAFF
TRBV5-1,NA,NA,TRBJ2-3,TGCGCCAGCAGCTTGATCCGGGGCACAGATACGCAGTATTTT,CASSLIRGTDTQYF
TRBV24-1,few,NA,TRBJ1-2,TGTGCCACCGCTGGTACAGGGCAAGGCTACACCTTC,CATAGTGQGYTF
TRBV5-5,few,NA,TRBJ2-7,TGTGCCAGCAGAGGGACCGGGACCTCCTACGAGCAGTACTTC,CASRGTGTSYEQYF
TRBV24-1,few,NA,TRBJ2-5,TGTGCCACCAGTGATTTGGAAGAGACCCAGTACTTC,CATSDLEETQYF
TRBV6-2/TRBV6-3,NA,TRBD1,TRBJ2-1,TGTGCCAGCAGCGAATTCATTCAGGGGGAGCACAATGAGCAGTTCTTC,CASSEFIQGEHNEQFF
TRBV7-2,few,NA,TRBJ1-4,TGTGCCAGCAGCTCGACAGTGGCAACTAATGAAAAACTGTTTTTT,CASSSTVATNEKLFF
TRBV28,few,NA,TRBJ2-3,TGTGCCAGCAGACAGCGAGGAGGGTCGATGACAGATACGCAGTATTTT,CASRQRGGSMTDTQYF
TRBV20-1,NA,TRBD1,TRBJ2-1,TGCAGTGCTACTAGGGACAGCCGCTTCCCCTTCAACAATGAGCAGTTCTTC,CSATRDSRFPFNNEQFF
TRBV3-1,NA,NA,TRBJ2-2,TGTGCCAGCAGCCCACCCGGGACCGAGGGCGGGGAGCTGTTTTTT,CASSPPGTEGGELFF
TRBV20-1,few,TRBD1,TRBJ1-1,TGCAGTGCTAGAGATATGCGACAGGGGGTCGAAGCTTTCTTT,CSARDMRQGVEAFF
TRBV21-1,NA,NA,TRBJ1-1,TGTGCCAGCAGCAAAGATCTGAACACTGAAGCTTTCTTT,CASSKDLNTEAFF
TRBV15,few,TRBD2,TRBJ2-3,TGTGCCACCAGCAGATGGAGCGGGGGGACAGATACGCAGTATTTT,CATSRWSGGTDTQYF